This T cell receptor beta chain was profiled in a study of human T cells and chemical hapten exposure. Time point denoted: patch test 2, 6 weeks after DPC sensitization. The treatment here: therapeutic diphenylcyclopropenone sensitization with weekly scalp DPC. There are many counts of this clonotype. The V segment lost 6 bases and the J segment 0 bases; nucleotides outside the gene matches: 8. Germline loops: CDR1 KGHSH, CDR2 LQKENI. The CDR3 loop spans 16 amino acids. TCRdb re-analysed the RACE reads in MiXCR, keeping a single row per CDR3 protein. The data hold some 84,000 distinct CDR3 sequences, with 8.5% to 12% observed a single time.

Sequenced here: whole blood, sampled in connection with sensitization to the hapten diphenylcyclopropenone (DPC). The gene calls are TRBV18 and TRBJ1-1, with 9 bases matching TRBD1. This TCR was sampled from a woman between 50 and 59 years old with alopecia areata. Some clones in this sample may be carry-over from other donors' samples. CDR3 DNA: TGTGCCAGCTCTTCCGGGACAGGGAACATGAACACTGAAGCTTTCTTT. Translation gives CASSSGTGNMNTEAFF.